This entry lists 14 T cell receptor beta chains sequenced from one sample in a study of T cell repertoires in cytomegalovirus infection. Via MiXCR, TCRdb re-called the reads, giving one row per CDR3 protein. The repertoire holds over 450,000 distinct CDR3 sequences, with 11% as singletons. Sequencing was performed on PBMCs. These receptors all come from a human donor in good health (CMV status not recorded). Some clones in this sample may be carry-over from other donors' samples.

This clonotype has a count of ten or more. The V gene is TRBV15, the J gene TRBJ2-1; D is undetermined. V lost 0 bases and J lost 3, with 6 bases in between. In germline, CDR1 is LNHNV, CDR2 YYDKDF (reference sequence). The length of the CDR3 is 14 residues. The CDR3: CATSRDPHYNEQFF. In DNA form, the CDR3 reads TGTGCCACCAGCAGAGATCCCCACTACAATGAGCAGTTCTTC.

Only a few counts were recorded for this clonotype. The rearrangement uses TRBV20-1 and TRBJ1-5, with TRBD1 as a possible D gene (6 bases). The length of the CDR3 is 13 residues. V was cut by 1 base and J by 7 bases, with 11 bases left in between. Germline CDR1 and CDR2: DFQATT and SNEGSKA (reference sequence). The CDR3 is CSARVPGEQPQHF. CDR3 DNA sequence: TGCAGTGCTAGAGTGCCAGGGGAGCAGCCCCAGCATTTT.

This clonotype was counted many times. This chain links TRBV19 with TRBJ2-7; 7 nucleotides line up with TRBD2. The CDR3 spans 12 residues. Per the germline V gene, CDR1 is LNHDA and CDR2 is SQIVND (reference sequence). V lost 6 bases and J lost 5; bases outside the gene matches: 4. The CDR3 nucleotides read TGTGCCAGTAGCGGGGAGGGCCACGAGCAGTACTTC. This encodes CASSGEGHEQYF. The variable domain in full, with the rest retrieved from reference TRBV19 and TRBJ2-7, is DGGITQSPKYLFRKEGQNVTLSCEQNLNHDAMYWYRQDPGQGLRLIYYSQIVNDFQKGDIAEGYSVSREKKESFPLTVTSAQKNPTAFYLCASSGEGHEQYFGPGTRLTVT.

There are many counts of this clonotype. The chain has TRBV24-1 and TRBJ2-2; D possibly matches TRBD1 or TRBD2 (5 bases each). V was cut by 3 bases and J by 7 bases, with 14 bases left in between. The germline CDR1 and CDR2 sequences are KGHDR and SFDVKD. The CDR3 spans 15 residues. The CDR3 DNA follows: TGTGCCACCAGTGATCCCGGACGTGGGGGCGGGGAGCTGTTTTTT. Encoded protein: CATSDPGRGGGELFF.

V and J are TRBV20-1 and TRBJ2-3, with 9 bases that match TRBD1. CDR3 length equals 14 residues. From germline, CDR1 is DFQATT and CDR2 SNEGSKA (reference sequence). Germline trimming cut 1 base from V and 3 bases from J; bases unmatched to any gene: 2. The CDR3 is CSARGDRATDTQYF. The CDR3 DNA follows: TGCAGTGCTAGAGGGGACAGGGCAACAGATACGCAGTATTTT.

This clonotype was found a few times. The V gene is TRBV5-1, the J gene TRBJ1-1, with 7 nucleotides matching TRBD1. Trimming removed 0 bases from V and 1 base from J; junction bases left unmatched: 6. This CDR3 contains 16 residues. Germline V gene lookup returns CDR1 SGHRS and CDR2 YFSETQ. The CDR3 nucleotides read TGCGCCAGCAGCTTGGCACAGGGGACGCGGAACACTGAAGCTTTCTTT. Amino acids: CASSLAQGTRNTEAFF.

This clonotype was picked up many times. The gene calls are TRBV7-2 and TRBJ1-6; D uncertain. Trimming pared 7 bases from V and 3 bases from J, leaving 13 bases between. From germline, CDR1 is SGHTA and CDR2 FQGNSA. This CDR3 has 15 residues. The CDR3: CASTKGVGYNSPLHF. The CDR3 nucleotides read TGTGCCAGCACCAAAGGCGTCGGCTATAATTCACCCCTCCACTTT.

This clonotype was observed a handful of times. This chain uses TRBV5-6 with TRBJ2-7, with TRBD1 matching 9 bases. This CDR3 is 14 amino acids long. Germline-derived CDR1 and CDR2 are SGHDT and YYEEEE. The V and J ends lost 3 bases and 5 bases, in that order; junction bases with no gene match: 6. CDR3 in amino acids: CASSSIQGANEQYF. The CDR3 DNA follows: TGTGCCAGCAGCTCGATACAGGGGGCGAACGAGCAGTACTTC. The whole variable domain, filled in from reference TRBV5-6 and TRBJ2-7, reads DAGVTQSPTHLIKTRGQQVTLRCSPKSGHDTVSWYQQALGQGPQFIFQYYEEEERQRGNFPDRFSGHQFPNYSSELNVNALLLGDSALYLCASSSIQGANEQYFGPGTRLTVT.

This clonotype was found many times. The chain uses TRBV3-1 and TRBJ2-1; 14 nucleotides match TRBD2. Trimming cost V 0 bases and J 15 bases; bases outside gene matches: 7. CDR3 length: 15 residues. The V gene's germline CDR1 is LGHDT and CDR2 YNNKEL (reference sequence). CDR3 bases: TGTGCCAGCAGCCAAGAGGGACTAGCGGGAGCATTTTGGTTCTTC. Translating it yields CASSQEGLAGAFWFF.

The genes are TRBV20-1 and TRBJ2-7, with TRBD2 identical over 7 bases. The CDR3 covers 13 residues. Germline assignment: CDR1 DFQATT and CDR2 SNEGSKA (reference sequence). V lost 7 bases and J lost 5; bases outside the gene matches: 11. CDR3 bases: TGCAGTGACAGACCGGGAGGAAGACACGAGCAGTACTTC. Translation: CSDRPGGRHEQYF.

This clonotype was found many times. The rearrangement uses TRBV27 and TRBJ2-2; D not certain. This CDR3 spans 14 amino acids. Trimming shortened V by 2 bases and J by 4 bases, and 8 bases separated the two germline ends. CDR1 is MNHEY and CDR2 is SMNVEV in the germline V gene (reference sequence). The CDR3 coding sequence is TGTGCCAGCAGTTTAGACAAACTCACCGGGGAGCTGTTTTTT. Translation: CASSLDKLTGELFF.

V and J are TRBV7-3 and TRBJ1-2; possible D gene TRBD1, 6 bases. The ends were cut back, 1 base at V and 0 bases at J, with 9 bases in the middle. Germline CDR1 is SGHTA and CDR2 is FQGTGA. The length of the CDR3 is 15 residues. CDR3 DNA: TGTGCCAGCAGCTTAAAACAGGGTTCTAACTATGGCTACACCTTC. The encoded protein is CASSLKQGSNYGYTF.

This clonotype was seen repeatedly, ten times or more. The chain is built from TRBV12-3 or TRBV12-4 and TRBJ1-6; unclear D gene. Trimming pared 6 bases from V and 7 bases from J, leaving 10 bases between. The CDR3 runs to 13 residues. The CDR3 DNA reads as TGTGCCAGCAGGCTCCCTGGGAATTCACCCCTCCACTTT. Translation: CASRLPGNSPLHF.

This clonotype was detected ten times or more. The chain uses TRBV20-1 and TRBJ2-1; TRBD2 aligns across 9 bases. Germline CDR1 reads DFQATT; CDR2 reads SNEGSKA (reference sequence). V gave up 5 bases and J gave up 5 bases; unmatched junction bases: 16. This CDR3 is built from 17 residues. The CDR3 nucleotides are TGCAGTGCTCCGCATGGGGCTAGCGGGATGTATGACAATGAGCAGTTCTTC. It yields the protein CSAPHGASGMYDNEQFF.